Listed below are T cell receptor beta chains from one sample, sequenced in a study of blood T cell repertoires in COVID-19. The repertoire was sequenced with immunoSEQ multiplex PCR; TCRdb's copy has only in-frame clones and lacks some. The sample carries 95,000 to 110,000 clones, under 90% recorded once. The specimen sequenced was peripheral blood. The receptors originated from a human donor in a cohort sampled during active or convalescent COVID-19. CDR3s include the opening cysteine and the closing phenylalanine or tryptophan. Each record gives: clone size, J gene, D gene, V gene, CDR3 DNA, CDR3 protein. D genes are given only for firm matches. Some rows mark clone size as missing; the rest say once, few, many or name a class of expanded clone.

clone_size: .; j_call: TRBJ2-4; d_call: TRBD2; v_call: TRBV4-1; cdr3_nt: TGCGCCAGCAGCCGATCGAGTAGCGGGGGGGCCGACAACATTCAGTACTTC; cdr3_aa: CASSRSSSGGADNIQYF
clone_size: .; j_call: TRBJ2-2; d_call: TRBD1; v_call: TRBV24-1; cdr3_nt: TGTGCCACCAGGGACCCGAGGGGGCCGAACACCGGGGAGCTGTTTTTT; cdr3_aa: CATRDPRGPNTGELFF
clone_size: .; j_call: TRBJ1-1; d_call: .; v_call: TRBV6-5; cdr3_nt: TGTGCCAGCAGTAACGGGGGGTTTGCCACTGAAGCTTTCTTT; cdr3_aa: CASSNGGFATEAFF
clone_size: few; j_call: TRBJ2-7; d_call: TRBD2; v_call: TRBV5-6; cdr3_nt: TGTGCCAGCAGCCGACCGACTAGCGGGGGCACCCGCTCCTACGAGCAGTACTTC; cdr3_aa: CASSRPTSGGTRSYEQYF
clone_size: .; j_call: TRBJ1-1; d_call: .; v_call: TRBV10-1; cdr3_nt: TGCGCCAGCAGTGAGATTGGCAGAACTGAAGCTTTCTTT; cdr3_aa: CASSEIGRTEAFF
clone_size: few; j_call: TRBJ1-1; d_call: .; v_call: TRBV19; cdr3_nt: TGTGCCAGTAGTATGAAGTCCGGGGTAACTGAAGCTTTCTTT; cdr3_aa: CASSMKSGVTEAFF
clone_size: .; j_call: TRBJ1-2; d_call: TRBD1; v_call: TRBV12-3/TRBV12-4; cdr3_nt: TGTGCCAGCAGTTTTTGGAGGGGGCAAGGCTACACCTTC; cdr3_aa: CASSFWRGQGYTF
clone_size: .; j_call: TRBJ2-1; d_call: TRBD2; v_call: TRBV5-1; cdr3_nt: TGCGCCAGCAGCCTCGGCGCGGGGGGGGCCAATGAGCAGTTCTTC; cdr3_aa: CASSLGAGGANEQFF
clone_size: .; j_call: TRBJ2-7; d_call: .; v_call: TRBV7-8; cdr3_nt: TGTGCCAGCAGCTTACTACGGGACAAGACCTACGAGCAGTACTTC; cdr3_aa: CASSLLRDKTYEQYF
clone_size: once; j_call: TRBJ1-2; d_call: TRBD1; v_call: TRBV7-9; cdr3_nt: TGTGCCAGCAGCGTCTCCGGGACAGTCTCTGGCTACACCTTC; cdr3_aa: CASSVSGTVSGYTF
clone_size: .; j_call: TRBJ1-1; d_call: .; v_call: TRBV3-1/TRBV3-2; cdr3_nt: TGTGCCAGCAGCCAAGCAGGGTACACTGAAGCTTTCTTT; cdr3_aa: CASSQAGYTEAFF
clone_size: .; j_call: TRBJ1-1; d_call: TRBD1; v_call: TRBV11-2; cdr3_nt: TGTGCCAGCAGCTTAGGGGGGACAGGGGGCAGGGAAGCTTTCTTT; cdr3_aa: CASSLGGTGGREAFF
clone_size: few; j_call: TRBJ2-7; d_call: .; v_call: TRBV6-5; cdr3_nt: TGTGCCAGCAGTTCGGCGGCCTACGAGCAGTACTTC; cdr3_aa: CASSSAAYEQYF
clone_size: .; j_call: TRBJ2-1; d_call: .; v_call: TRBV27; cdr3_nt: TGTGCCAGCAGTTTCTACAGTTACAATGAGCAGTTCTTC; cdr3_aa: CASSFYSYNEQFF
clone_size: .; j_call: TRBJ2-5; d_call: .; v_call: TRBV27; cdr3_nt: TGTGCCAGCAGTTTATGGGGCGGCCGCCAAGAGACCCAGTACTTC; cdr3_aa: CASSLWGGRQETQYF
clone_size: .; j_call: TRBJ1-3; d_call: .; v_call: TRBV28; cdr3_nt: TGTGCCAGCAGTGCCCAGGGAAACTCTGGAAACACCATATATTTT; cdr3_aa: CASSAQGNSGNTIYF
clone_size: .; j_call: TRBJ2-3; d_call: TRBD1; v_call: TRBV5-6; cdr3_nt: TGTGCCAGCAGCCCCTGGGGACAGACCACAGATACGCAGTATTTT; cdr3_aa: CASSPWGQTTDTQYF
clone_size: .; j_call: TRBJ1-1; d_call: TRBD1; v_call: TRBV4-1; cdr3_nt: TGCGCCAGCAGCCCCAGGGGGTATAACACTGAAGCTTTCTTT; cdr3_aa: CASSPRGYNTEAFF
clone_size: .; j_call: TRBJ2-2; d_call: TRBD2; v_call: TRBV7-3; cdr3_nt: TGTGCCAGCAGCCCGGGGGGGGCCCAAGCGAACACCGGGGAGCTGTTTTTT; cdr3_aa: CASSPGGAQANTGELFF
clone_size: .; j_call: TRBJ1-6; d_call: TRBD1; v_call: TRBV6-5; cdr3_nt: TGTGCCAGCGTCAGGGGGCAAGAATCACCCCTCCACTTT; cdr3_aa: CASVRGQESPLHF
clone_size: once; j_call: TRBJ2-7; d_call: .; v_call: TRBV5-1; cdr3_nt: TGCGCCAGCAGCCGGACCATACAGGGACCCTACGAGCAGTACTTC; cdr3_aa: CASSRTIQGPYEQYF
clone_size: .; j_call: TRBJ1-2; d_call: .; v_call: TRBV21-1; cdr3_nt: TGTGCCAGCAGCAATAAAGAAGGTCAAAAAGCGGGGAGGGGATGCAGGGGCTACACCTTC; cdr3_aa: CASSNKEGQKAGRGCRGYTF
clone_size: .; j_call: TRBJ2-5; d_call: TRBD1; v_call: TRBV5-4; cdr3_nt: TGTGCCAGCAGCCCAGGGGGACAGAACCAAGAGACCCAGTACTTC; cdr3_aa: CASSPGGQNQETQYF
clone_size: .; j_call: TRBJ2-5; d_call: .; v_call: TRBV28; cdr3_nt: TGTGCCAGCGGGCTTAGTTGGGGGGAAGAGACCCAGTACTTC; cdr3_aa: CASGLSWGEETQYF
clone_size: .; j_call: TRBJ2-2; d_call: TRBD2; v_call: TRBV6-6; cdr3_nt: TGTGCCAGCAGCCAGACTAGCGGGACCGGGGAGCTGTTTTTT; cdr3_aa: CASSQTSGTGELFF
clone_size: .; j_call: TRBJ2-3; d_call: .; v_call: TRBV27; cdr3_nt: TGTGCCAGCAGCAGGGGTTTGGGAACTGGTACGCAGTATTTT; cdr3_aa: CASSRGLGTGTQYF
clone_size: few; j_call: TRBJ2-4; d_call: TRBD1; v_call: TRBV30; cdr3_nt: TGTGCCTGGAGTTCCCGGACAGGGGTTCGAGTCAAAAACATTCAGTACTTC; cdr3_aa: CAWSSRTGVRVKNIQYF
clone_size: .; j_call: TRBJ1-1; d_call: .; v_call: TRBV29-1; cdr3_nt: TGCAGCGTTGCCGGAAGAGGTCCAGGGGTTAACACTGAAGCTTTCTTT; cdr3_aa: CSVAGRGPGVNTEAFF
clone_size: few; j_call: TRBJ1-6; d_call: .; v_call: TRBV10-3; cdr3_nt: TGTGCCATCAGGGGTGGAGGGGGGGAGAATTCACCCCTCCACTTT; cdr3_aa: CAIRGGGGENSPLHF
clone_size: .; j_call: TRBJ1-6; d_call: .; v_call: TRBV28; cdr3_nt: TGTGCCAGCAGTTCGGGGGCCTATAATTCACCCCTCCACTTT; cdr3_aa: CASSSGAYNSPLHF
clone_size: once; j_call: TRBJ2-5; d_call: .; v_call: TRBV18; cdr3_nt: TGTGCCAGCTCAAAACAGGTGGTGGGTCAAGAGACCCAGTACTTC; cdr3_aa: CASSKQVVGQETQYF
clone_size: .; j_call: TRBJ2-7; d_call: .; v_call: TRBV21-1; cdr3_nt: TGTGCCAGCAGCAGACAGGGGCTCACCTACGAGCAGTACTTC; cdr3_aa: CASSRQGLTYEQYF
clone_size: .; j_call: TRBJ1-5; d_call: .; v_call: TRBV19; cdr3_nt: TGTGCCAGTAGTGAAGGTCAGGGTAGCAATCAGCCCCAGCATTTT; cdr3_aa: CASSEGQGSNQPQHF
clone_size: .; j_call: TRBJ2-5; d_call: TRBD2; v_call: TRBV9; cdr3_nt: TGTGCCAGCAGCGCTAGCGGGGGACAAGAGACCCAGTACTTC; cdr3_aa: CASSASGGQETQYF
clone_size: once; j_call: TRBJ2-6; d_call: .; v_call: TRBV18; cdr3_nt: TGTGCCAGCCCCCTGGAGGGGGCGAATTTTGCTGGGGCCAACGTCCTGACTTTC; cdr3_aa: CASPLEGANFAGANVLTF
clone_size: .; j_call: TRBJ2-3; d_call: .; v_call: TRBV5-4; cdr3_nt: TGTGCCAGCAGCTTGCCATCGGCAGATACGCAGTATTTT; cdr3_aa: CASSLPSADTQYF
clone_size: .; j_call: TRBJ1-6; d_call: .; v_call: TRBV19; cdr3_nt: TGTGCCAGTAGCGTAGCCGGTCAGGGGAATTCACCCCTCCACTTT; cdr3_aa: CASSVAGQGNSPLHF
clone_size: .; j_call: TRBJ2-5; d_call: TRBD1; v_call: TRBV24-1; cdr3_nt: TGTGCCACTTCTTCACTCCGGGACAGGGGGCGAGAGACCCAGTACTTC; cdr3_aa: CATSSLRDRGRETQYF
clone_size: .; j_call: TRBJ2-6; d_call: .; v_call: TRBV4-1; cdr3_nt: TGCGCCAGCAGCCACCCCGGCGGCGGGACGGGGGCCAACGTCCTGACTTTC; cdr3_aa: CASSHPGGGTGANVLTF
clone_size: .; j_call: TRBJ2-1; d_call: TRBD1; v_call: TRBV7-2; cdr3_nt: TGTGCCAGCAGCCCTGACAGGGGAGCCTACAATGAGCAGTTCTTC; cdr3_aa: CASSPDRGAYNEQFF
clone_size: .; j_call: TRBJ1-1; d_call: .; v_call: TRBV18; cdr3_nt: TGTGCCAGCTCACCACCGAGTCGACAAGTTAACACTGAAGCTTTCTTT; cdr3_aa: CASSPPSRQVNTEAFF
clone_size: .; j_call: TRBJ2-3; d_call: TRBD1; v_call: TRBV5-4; cdr3_nt: TGTGCCAGCAGCCGCGGGACAGGCCCTAGCACAGATACGCAGTATTTT; cdr3_aa: CASSRGTGPSTDTQYF